Presented here are 3 T cell receptor beta chains from one specimen sequenced in a study of beta chain features in type 1 diabetes. Reverse transcription of all isolated RNA meant that expressed TCRB transcripts were sequenced. Some clones are missing from TCRdb's copy, which holds only in-frame ones; the method was immunoSEQ multiplex PCR. The sample yields about 900,000 clones, 15% to 20% seen once. The specimen sequenced was naive CD4+ T cells from blood. These receptors were obtained from a woman in her late teens or twenties in good health.

The V and J genes are TRBV7-9 and TRBJ2-3; 8 bases are a match to TRBD2. V shed 1 base and J 4 bases; nucleotides not matched to a gene: 10. The CDR3 covers 17 residues. The germline gives CDR1 SEHNR, CDR2 FQNEAQ (reference sequence). CDR3 in amino acids: CASSLGASSGLSDTQYF. The CDR3 DNA reads TGTGCCAGCAGCTTAGGGGCGTCTAGCGGGTTATCAGATACGCAGTATTTT. Full variable domain (remainder filled in from reference TRBV7-9 and TRBJ2-3): DTGVSQNPRHKITKRGQNVTFRCDPISEHNRLYWYRQTLGQGPEFLTYFQNEAQLEKSRLLSDRFSAERPKGSFSTLEIQRTEQGDSAMYLCASSLGASSGLSDTQYFGPGTRLTVL.

The chain carries TRBV2 and TRBJ2-3; a possible D gene is TRBD2 (6 bases). The V end lost 0 bases, the J end lost 4 bases, and 11 bases lay between the germline ends. Germline CDR1 and CDR2: SNHLY and FYNNEI. This CDR3 is 15 amino acids long. The CDR3 reads CASSEAAGSSDTQYF. The CDR3 DNA reads as TGTGCCAGCAGTGAAGCGGCGGGAAGCTCAGATACGCAGTATTTT.

This clone turned up a few times. J is TRBJ1-5 and V is TRBV19, with TRBD1 as a possible D gene (5 bases). Deletions cut 1 base from V and 1 base from J, with 8 bases between. The CDR3 length is 15 residues. CDR1 is LNHDA, CDR2 SQIVND, per germline (reference sequence). The CDR3 nucleotides are TGTGCCAGTAGTATAGCCAGGGTGAGCAATCAGCCCCAGCATTTT. This translates into CASSIARVSNQPQHF.